This TCR beta chain was sequenced during a study of blood T cell repertoires in COVID-19 (dated by TCRdb to the early 2020s). For context, the study as a whole: Samples covering the acute and convalescent phases of COVID-19 were provided by collaborators in the United States, Italy and Spain. Where available, HLA class I and class II types were obtained from metadata supplied by the sample provider rather than from assay-based typing. Sample metadata almost always included a de-identified subject ID, COVID-19 status, age in years and sex. A freely available public database, intended as a resource for researchers studying the immune response to SARS-CoV-2, is where the repertoires were released. The samples were drawn from two sources: the first 160 participants of the ongoing ImmuneRACE study, and 1,254 subjects contributed by 6 global collaborators. The prospective study material was composed of cDNA or gDNA derived from T cells, B-cell-depleted T cells, or PBMCs. Deeply sampled blood TCRbeta repertoires from subjects exposed to, actively infected with, or recovered from COVID-19 were included in the dataset. What the study reported, not specific to this receptor: How much clinical and demographic metadata was included differed by source and by participant, and the metadata was provided uncurated.

The CDR1 and CDR2 encoded by the germline V gene are MNHEY and SVGAGI. There are 12 amino acids in the CDR3, from cysteine to phenylalanine inclusive. Only the CDR3 DNA is retained, 36 bases long and in frame from the first base. V was cut back by 6 bases and J by 3 bases, leaving a gap of 8 bases between them. Whole blood was collected in K2EDTA tubes by collaborating institutions according to the institutions' own protocols. For TCRbeta analysis, collaborator samples were shipped as frozen whole blood, as isolated PBMCs, or as DNA extracted from either sample type. TCRbeta CDR3 regions were amplified from genomic DNA by means of the immunoSEQ Assay, a bias-controlled multiplex PCR. In the paper's pipeline: The number of nucleated cells in each sample was estimated from the amplification of reference gene primers within the assay. Sequence reads were collapsed and filtered to measure the absolute abundance of every unique TCRbeta CDR3 rearrangement. For each sample, productive Simpson clonality was calculated by taking the square root of Simpson's diversity index across productive rearrangements. Here the immuneACCESS table is served through TCRdb, limited to in-frame sequences with V and J called. Missing clones are a known gap in these copies; in checked studies unresolved V genes cover under half, and the rest lacks a known reason. D and trimming were read from the DNA, whereas the V and J calls and clone size are those reported in that table. For this sample there are approximately 150,000 clones; around 90% appear just once. In total, the top ten clones hold 15% to 20% of the sample.

There are many counts of this clone. Its antigen has not been determined. There are no base qualities to consult, and no much larger clone falls within one base. This TCR was sampled from a man aged 55 to 70 with active or convalescent COVID-19. Sequencing input: peripheral blood. The chain links TRBV6-5 with TRBJ1-2, with the D gene call left open. The CDR3: CASRELYYGYTF. The bases are TGTGCCAGCAGAGAGCTCTACTATGGCTACACCTTC.